A single sample gave rise to the 8 T cell receptor beta chains below, sequenced in a study of blood T cell repertoires in COVID-19. Measured with immunoSEQ multiplex PCR; TCRdb has only the in-frame clones, and not every one. This table has about 320,000 clones, roughly 90% appearing once. Sequencing was carried out using peripheral blood. Source of these receptors: a man aged 18-30 years who had recovered from COVID-19.

The chain uses TRBV6-5 and TRBJ2-3; D remains ambiguous. CDR1 is MNHEY and CDR2 is SVGAGI in the germline V gene. V lost 10 bases and J 5 bases, leaving 7 bases between the germline ends. This CDR3 is 10 amino acids long. The CDR3 region has the DNA TGTGCCACATCCGGAGATACGCAGTATTTT. Translating it yields CATSGDTQYF.

This chain joins TRBV14 and TRBJ2-1, with TRBD2 matching 13 bases. Germline V gene data show CDR1 as SGHDN and CDR2 as FVKESK. The CDR3 spans 16 residues. The J segment lost 7 bases and the V segment lost 1 base, leaving 4 bases of the junction unmatched. The CDR3 nucleotides read TGTGCCAGCAGCCAAGCAGGGACTAGCGGGGCTAATGAGCAGTTCTTC. This codes for CASSQAGTSGANEQFF.

The V gene is TRBV9, the J gene TRBJ2-7; the match to TRBD1 covers 9 bases. Looked up from germline, CDR1 is SGDLS and CDR2 is YYNGEE. The CDR3 sequence is 15 residues long. Unmatched junction bases numbered 9, after V lost 5 bases and J lost 3 bases. The chain's CDR3 is CASSRGQGSGYEQYF. CDR3 coding DNA: TGTGCCAGCAGTCGGGGACAGGGAAGCGGCTACGAGCAGTACTTC.

The CDR3 nucleotides are TGTGCCAGCAGTGAAGTACGAGGGTACAATGAGCAGTTCTTC. It specifies CASSEVRGYNEQFF. This chain joins TRBV6-1 and TRBJ2-1, with D tentatively TRBD2 (5 bases). The CDR3 consists of 14 residues. Germline values: CDR1 MNHNS, CDR2 SASEGT. Trimming took off 1 base at V and 4 bases at J, with 8 bases between the two ends.

This rearrangement joins TRBV6-1 to TRBJ2-1; TRBD2 is a possible D gene (6 bases). CDR3 size: 15 residues. The V gene's germline CDR1 is MNHNS and CDR2 SASEGT. V was shortened by 0 bases and J by 5 bases, with 11 bases between the two germline ends. The CDR3 is CASSEAGEEHNEQFF. The DNA for the CDR3 is TGTGCCAGCAGTGAAGCCGGGGAGGAGCACAATGAGCAGTTCTTC.

V is TRBV4-3 and J is TRBJ2-7; 12 positions match TRBD2. CDR3 length: 17 amino acids. Germline-derived CDR1 and CDR2 are LGHNA and YSLEER. Unmatched junction bases numbered 5, after V lost 0 bases and J lost 2 bases. This CDR3 reads CASSQDLRLAGAYEQYF. CDR3 nucleotide sequence: TGCGCCAGCAGCCAAGATTTAAGACTAGCGGGAGCCTACGAGCAGTACTTC.

The J gene is TRBJ2-3, the V gene TRBV11-2; the D is unclear. Germline loops: CDR1 SGHAT, CDR2 FQNNGV. The CDR3 runs 13 residues. V was cut by 5 bases and J by 5 bases, with 11 bases left in between. CDR3: CASSTSSGDTQYF. The CDR3 DNA reads TGTGCCAGCAGCACTTCGTCGGGAGATACGCAGTATTTT.

A single count supports this clone. The CDR3 loop reads CASSHPGTSNSNEQFF. The CDR3 DNA is TGCGCCAGCAGCCACCCAGGGACTAGTAATAGCAATGAGCAGTTCTTC. The chain has TRBV4-1 and TRBJ2-1, with 8 positions matching TRBD2. The germline V gene has CDR1 MGHRA and CDR2 YSYEKL. CDR3 length: 16 amino acids. V was clipped by 3 bases and J by 6 bases; unmatched bases: 10.